This TCR beta chain is drawn from a study of memory CD4+ T cells and cytomegalovirus serostatus (dated by TCRdb to about 2019). Turning to the overall study: The cohort comprised 33 healthy Belgian adults, 9 CMV seropositive and about 25 CMV seronegative. The study sequenced CD4+ memory TCRbeta repertoires of a Belgian cohort with known cytomegalovirus serostatus to replicate a published TCR-based CMV serostatus classifier.

Results the study describes overall, beyond this receptor: The original-framework classifier achieved a median bootstrapped AUC of about 0.94 with a 95% CI of 0.76-1.00 on the Belgian cohort. Only CD4+CD45RO+ memory cells were sequenced, in contrast to the original study, in which naive and memory CD4+ and CD8+ populations were covered. The results were interpreted as suggesting that the CMV-associated TCR signature is largely present in the CD4+ memory repertoire. Of more than 150 previously reported CMV-associated TCRbeta sequences, some 67 appeared in the CD4+ memory repertoires, each in one to five individuals. For CMV serostatus prediction, a median bootstrapped AUC of approximately 0.95 was reached with the original framework, and a median bootstrapped AUC of approximately 0.92 was reached with a US-trained random forest.

Of note for this clone: The antigen it binds to is not known. No much larger clone exists at a distance of one base, and base qualities are not known.

The Quick-DNA Microprep Kit was used to extract genomic DNA from the sorted cells. Amplification of TCRbeta DNA was done with the immunoSEQ hsTCRbeta kit, following the protocol from the manufacturer. TCRbeta libraries were sequenced on an Illumina MiSeq instrument. Per the authors' processing: After out-of-frame sequences were removed, 2,204,828 distinct TCRbeta sequences remained, averaging about 66,813 per individual. Two values were used to score each individual: the count of some 150 previously reported CMV-associated TCRbeta sequences and the total count of productive distinct TCRbeta sequences. A beta-binomial model was reimplemented in Python, and scikit-learn random forests with default parameters were trained on US cohort data. Classifier performance on the Belgian cohort was summarized as median AUC with percentile confidence intervals over 10,000 bootstrap iterations. TCRdb provides this immuneACCESS table in a form limited to in-frame rearrangements. Some clones are lacking; in checked studies, under half of them reflect an unresolved V gene, and why the rest are absent is not known. For V, J and clone size, that table is used; D and trimming come from the DNA. The sample records more than 45,000 clones, around 80% of which are singletons. The ten largest clones capture about 0.73% of the sample.

The CDR3 contains 14 residues, cysteine and phenylalanine counted. The retained sequence is limited to the CDR3, 42 bases, with the frame set at the first base. Trimming costs V 4 bases and J 2 bases, and their ends lie 11 bases apart. The germline V gene provides CDR1 ENHRY and CDR2 SYGVKD. Single viable CD3+CD4+CD8-CD45RO+ cells were sorted as memory CD4+ T cells on a FACSAria II. CMV serostatus was determined with a Roche Elecsys assay detecting serum IgG against CMV pp150, pp28, p38 and p52. After the samples were thawed, total CD4+ T cells were enriched through positive selection using CD4 magnetic microbeads. The samples came from a separate study whose specific focus was interrogating the CD4+ T cell memory repertoire. Peripheral blood mononuclear cells were isolated and cryopreserved according to standard operating procedures, and serum was kept at -80 degrees C. The staining relied on CD3-PerCP (BW264/56), CD4-APC (RPA-T4), CD45RO-PE (UCHT1) and CD8-Pacific Orange (3B5) antibodies, and Sytox blue was used to exclude non-viable cells.

The receptor comes from an adult in good health and CMV-seronegative. The rearrangement combines TRBV10-3 with TRBJ2-5; D gene: possibly TRBD1, on 5 matching bases. Sequenced: memory CD4+ T cells from blood. This receptor carries the CDR3 CAISVRGGQETQYF. The nucleotide sequence is given as TGTGCCATCAGTGTAAGGGGCGGACAAGAGACCCAGTACTTC.